This T cell receptor beta chain was documented in a study of cytomegalovirus exposure and HLA in healthy donors. The PCR contained 60 Vbeta and 13 Jbeta primers. Clones were sequenced by immunoSEQ multiplex PCR, and TCRdb holds only the in-frame ones, with some missing. The clone table shows 130,000 to 150,000 clones, with the ten largest holding 0.75% to 1%. CDR3 size: 14 residues. CDR1 is MNHEY and CDR2 is SMNVEV in the germline V gene (reference sequence). The junction had 4 bases not matched to a gene; V was cut back by 9 bases and J by 4 bases. This sequence was found in a male donor in good health and CMV-seronegative. J is TRBJ2-1 and V is TRBV27; TRBD2 aligns across 12 bases. The sample consisted of PBMCs. CDR3: CASSLAGGYNEQFF. The CDR3 DNA is TGTGCCAGTTCTCTAGCGGGAGGGTACAATGAGCAGTTCTTC.